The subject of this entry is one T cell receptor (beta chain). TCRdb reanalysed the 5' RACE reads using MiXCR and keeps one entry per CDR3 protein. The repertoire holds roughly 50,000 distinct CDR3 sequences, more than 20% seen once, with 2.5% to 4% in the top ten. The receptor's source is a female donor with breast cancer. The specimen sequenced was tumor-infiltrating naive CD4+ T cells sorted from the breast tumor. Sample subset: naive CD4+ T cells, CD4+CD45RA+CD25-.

The CDR3: CASSLGVVGDTQYF. The CDR3 nucleotides are TGTGCCAGCAGCCTCGGGGTAGTTGGAGATACGCAGTATTTT. The chain has TRBV11-1 and TRBJ2-3; possible D gene TRBD2, 5 bases. V was shortened by 5 bases and J by 5 bases, with 14 bases between the two germline ends. The CDR3 is 14 residues long. Germline lookup yields CDR1 SGHAT and CDR2 FQDESV (reference sequence).